The rows below give T cell receptor beta chains drawn from one sample of a study of shared clonotypes between healthy human individuals. This table comes from immunoSEQ multiplex PCR, and its TCRdb copy is limited to in-frame clones, with some not included. In the table there are about 560,000 clones, around 78% of which are singletons. The sequenced sample consisted of PBMCs. The receptors here all came from a woman aged 40 to 50 in good health. Some clones in this sample may be carry-over from other donors' samples. CDR3s include the opening cysteine and the closing phenylalanine or tryptophan. The order of the fields is CDR3 length, V gene, J gene, D gene, clone size, CDR3 protein, CDR3 DNA. D genes are given only for firm matches. The size field is filled for only some rows; it gives once, few, many or a size class.

13,TRBV28,TRBJ1-3,NA,NA,CASSLIGPNTIYF,TGTGCCAGCAGTTTAATTGGCCCAAACACCATATATTTT
15,TRBV5-4,TRBJ2-1,NA,once,CASSLTGAGYNEQFF,TGTGCCAGCAGCTTGACGGGAGCAGGCTACAATGAGCAGTTCTTC
15,TRBV25-1,TRBJ2-5,TRBD1,NA,CASSELGDRFVAQYF,TGTGCCAGCAGTGAATTGGGGGACAGGTTCGTGGCCCAGTACTTC
13,TRBV6-6,TRBJ1-2,NA,NA,CASSATLGYGYTF,TGTGCCAGCAGCGCTACTTTGGGCTATGGCTACACCTTC
15,TRBV4-2,TRBJ2-5,TRBD1,NA,CASSQSTGGGETQYF,TGTGCCAGCAGCCAATCAACAGGGGGCGGAGAGACCCAGTACTTC
15,TRBV9,TRBJ2-1,NA,NA,CASSVRADSYNEQFF,TGTGCCAGCAGCGTAAGGGCTGACTCCTACAATGAGCAGTTCTTC
14,TRBV28,TRBJ1-1,NA,many,CASSSLGEGTEAFF,TGTGCCAGCAGTTCTTTAGGGGAGGGCACTGAAGCTTTCTTT
13,TRBV5-6,TRBJ2-7,NA,NA,CASSSKQGYEQYF,TGTGCCAGCAGCTCAAAACAGGGATACGAGCAGTACTTC
14,TRBV29-1,TRBJ2-1,TRBD2,few,CSASTSGSRNEQFF,TGCAGCGCATCGACTAGCGGGAGTCGCAATGAGCAGTTCTTC
16,TRBV19,TRBJ1-2,NA,NA,CASSITGGQGIRGYTF,TGTGCCAGTAGTATTACTGGGGGCCAGGGGATACGGGGCTACACCTTC